This T cell receptor (beta chain) was profiled in a study of blood T cell repertoires in COVID-19. Study-level information: Donors in the United States, Italy and Spain gave samples during acute or convalescent COVID-19. From T cells, B-cell-depleted T cells, or PBMCs came the material, which was cDNA or gDNA.

As processed by the authors: Researchers report that nucleated cell counts were estimated from reference gene primer amplification. Generated by immunoSEQ multiplex PCR, the TCRdb table keeps only in-frame clones and is missing some. V and J calls and clone size come straight from that table; D and trimming were deduced from the DNA. The sample includes roughly 100,000 clones, approximately 91% seen only once; the top ten take 5.1%. The junction had 10 bases not matched to a gene; V was cut back by 5 bases and J by 5 bases. The CDR3 consists of 18 residues. The germline gives CDR1 SGHTA, CDR2 FQGTGA.

The chain recombines TRBV7-3 with TRBJ2-1, with TRBD2 matching 15 bases. The TCR originated in a human donor in a cohort sampled during active COVID-19. The sequenced sample consisted of peripheral blood. This CDR3 is CASSPTSGLAGGHNEQFF. The CDR3 DNA is TGTGCCAGCAGCCCTACTTCGGGACTAGCGGGAGGTCACAATGAGCAGTTCTTC.